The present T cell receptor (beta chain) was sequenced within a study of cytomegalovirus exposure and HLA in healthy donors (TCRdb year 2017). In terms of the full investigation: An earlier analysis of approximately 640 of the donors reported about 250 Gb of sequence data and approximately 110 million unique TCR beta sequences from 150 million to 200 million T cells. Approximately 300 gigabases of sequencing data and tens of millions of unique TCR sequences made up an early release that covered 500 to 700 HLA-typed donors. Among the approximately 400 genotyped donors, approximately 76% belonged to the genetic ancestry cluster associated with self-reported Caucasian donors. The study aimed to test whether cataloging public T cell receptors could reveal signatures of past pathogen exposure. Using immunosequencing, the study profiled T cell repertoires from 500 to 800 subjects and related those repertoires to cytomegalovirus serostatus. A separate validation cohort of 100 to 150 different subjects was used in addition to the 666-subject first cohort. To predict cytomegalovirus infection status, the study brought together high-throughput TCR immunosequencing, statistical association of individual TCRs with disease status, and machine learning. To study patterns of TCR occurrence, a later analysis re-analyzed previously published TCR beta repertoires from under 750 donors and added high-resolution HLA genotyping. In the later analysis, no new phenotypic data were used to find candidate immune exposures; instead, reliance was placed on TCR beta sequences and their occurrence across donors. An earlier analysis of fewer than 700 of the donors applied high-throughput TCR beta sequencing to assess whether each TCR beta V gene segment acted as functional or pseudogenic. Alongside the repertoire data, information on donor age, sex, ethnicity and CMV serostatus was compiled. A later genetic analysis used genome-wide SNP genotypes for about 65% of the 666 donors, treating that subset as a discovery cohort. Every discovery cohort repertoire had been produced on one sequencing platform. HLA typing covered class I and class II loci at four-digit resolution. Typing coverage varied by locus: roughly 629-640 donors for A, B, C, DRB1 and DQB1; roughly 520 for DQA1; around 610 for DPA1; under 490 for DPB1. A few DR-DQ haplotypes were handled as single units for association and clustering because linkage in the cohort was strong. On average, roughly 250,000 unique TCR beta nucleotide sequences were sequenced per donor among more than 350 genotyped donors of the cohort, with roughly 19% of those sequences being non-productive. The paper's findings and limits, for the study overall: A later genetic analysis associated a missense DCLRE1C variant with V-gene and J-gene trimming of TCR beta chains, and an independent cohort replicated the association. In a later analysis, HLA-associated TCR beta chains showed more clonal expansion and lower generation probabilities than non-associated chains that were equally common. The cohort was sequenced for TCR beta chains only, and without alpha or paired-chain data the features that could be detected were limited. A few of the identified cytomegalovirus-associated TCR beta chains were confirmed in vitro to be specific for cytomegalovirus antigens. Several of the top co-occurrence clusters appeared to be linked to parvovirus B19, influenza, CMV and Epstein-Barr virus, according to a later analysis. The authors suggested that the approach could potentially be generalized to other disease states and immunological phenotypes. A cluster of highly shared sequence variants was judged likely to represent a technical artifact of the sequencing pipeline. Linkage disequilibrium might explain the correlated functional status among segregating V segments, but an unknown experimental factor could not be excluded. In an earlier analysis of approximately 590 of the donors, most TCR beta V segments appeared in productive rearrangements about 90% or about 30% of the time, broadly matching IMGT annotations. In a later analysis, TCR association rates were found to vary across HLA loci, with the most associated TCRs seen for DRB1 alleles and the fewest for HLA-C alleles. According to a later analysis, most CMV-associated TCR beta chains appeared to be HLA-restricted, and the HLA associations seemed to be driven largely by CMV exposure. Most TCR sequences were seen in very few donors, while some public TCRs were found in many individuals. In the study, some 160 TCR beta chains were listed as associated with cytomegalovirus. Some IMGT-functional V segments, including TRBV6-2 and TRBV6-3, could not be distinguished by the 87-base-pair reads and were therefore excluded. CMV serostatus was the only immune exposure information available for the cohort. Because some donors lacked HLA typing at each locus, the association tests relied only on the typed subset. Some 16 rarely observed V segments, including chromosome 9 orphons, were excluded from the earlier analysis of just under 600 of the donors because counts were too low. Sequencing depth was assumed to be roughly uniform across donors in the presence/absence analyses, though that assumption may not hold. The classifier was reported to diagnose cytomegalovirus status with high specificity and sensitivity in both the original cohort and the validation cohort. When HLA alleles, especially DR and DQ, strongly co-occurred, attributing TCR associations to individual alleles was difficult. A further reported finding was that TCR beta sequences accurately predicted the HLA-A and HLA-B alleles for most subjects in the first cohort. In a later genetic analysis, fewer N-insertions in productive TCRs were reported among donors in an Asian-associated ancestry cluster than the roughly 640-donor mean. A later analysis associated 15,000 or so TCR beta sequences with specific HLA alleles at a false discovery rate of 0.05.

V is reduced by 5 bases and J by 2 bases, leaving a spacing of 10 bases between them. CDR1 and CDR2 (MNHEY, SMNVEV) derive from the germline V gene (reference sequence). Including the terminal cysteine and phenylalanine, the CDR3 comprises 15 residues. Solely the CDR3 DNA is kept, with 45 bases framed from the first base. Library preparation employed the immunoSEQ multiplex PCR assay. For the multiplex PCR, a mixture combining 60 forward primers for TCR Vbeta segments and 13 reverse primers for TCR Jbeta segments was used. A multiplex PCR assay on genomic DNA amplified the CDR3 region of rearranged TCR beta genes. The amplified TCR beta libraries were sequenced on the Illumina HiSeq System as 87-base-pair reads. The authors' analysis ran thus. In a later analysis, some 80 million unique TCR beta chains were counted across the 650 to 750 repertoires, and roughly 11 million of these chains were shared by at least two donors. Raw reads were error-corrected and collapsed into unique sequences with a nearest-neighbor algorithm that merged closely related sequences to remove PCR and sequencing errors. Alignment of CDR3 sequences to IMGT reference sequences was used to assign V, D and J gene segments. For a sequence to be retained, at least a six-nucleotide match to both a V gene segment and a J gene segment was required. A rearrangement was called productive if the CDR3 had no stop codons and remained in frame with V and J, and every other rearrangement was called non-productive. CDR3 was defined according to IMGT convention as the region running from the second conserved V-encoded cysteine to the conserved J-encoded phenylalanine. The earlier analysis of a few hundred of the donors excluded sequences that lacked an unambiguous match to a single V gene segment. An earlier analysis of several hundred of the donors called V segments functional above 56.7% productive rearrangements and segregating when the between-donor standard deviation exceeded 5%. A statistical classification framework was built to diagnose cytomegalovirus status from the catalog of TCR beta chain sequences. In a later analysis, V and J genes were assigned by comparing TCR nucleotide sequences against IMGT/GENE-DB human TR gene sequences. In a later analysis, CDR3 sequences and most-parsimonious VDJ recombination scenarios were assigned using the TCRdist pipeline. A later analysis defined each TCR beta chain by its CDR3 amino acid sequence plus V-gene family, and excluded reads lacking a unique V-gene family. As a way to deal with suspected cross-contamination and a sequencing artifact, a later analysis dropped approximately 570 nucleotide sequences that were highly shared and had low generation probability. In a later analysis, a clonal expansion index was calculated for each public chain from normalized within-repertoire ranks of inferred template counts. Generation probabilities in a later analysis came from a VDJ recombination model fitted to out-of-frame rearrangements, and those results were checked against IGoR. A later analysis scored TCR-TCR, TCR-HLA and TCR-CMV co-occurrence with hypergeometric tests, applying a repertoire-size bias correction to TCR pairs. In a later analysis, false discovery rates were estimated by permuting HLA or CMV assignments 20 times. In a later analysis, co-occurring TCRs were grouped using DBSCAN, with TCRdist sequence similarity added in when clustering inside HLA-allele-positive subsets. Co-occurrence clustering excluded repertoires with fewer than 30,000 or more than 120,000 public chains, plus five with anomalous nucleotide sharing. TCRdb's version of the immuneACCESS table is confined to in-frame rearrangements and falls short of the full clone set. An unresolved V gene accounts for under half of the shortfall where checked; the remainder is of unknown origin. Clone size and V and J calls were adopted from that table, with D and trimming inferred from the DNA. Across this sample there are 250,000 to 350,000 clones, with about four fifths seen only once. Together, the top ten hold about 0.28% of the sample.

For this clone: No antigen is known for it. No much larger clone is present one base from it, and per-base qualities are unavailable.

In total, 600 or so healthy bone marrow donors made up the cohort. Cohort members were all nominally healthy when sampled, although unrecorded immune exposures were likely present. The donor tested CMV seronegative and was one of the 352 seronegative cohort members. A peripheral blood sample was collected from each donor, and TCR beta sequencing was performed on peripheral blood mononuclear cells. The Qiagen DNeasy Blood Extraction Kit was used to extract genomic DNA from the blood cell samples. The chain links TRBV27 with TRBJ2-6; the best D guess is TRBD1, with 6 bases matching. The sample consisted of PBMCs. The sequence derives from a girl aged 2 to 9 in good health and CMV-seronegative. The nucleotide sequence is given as TGTGCCAGCAGTCCCAGGGGAGCTGGGGCCAACGTCCTGACTTTC. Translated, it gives CASSPRGAGANVLTF.